Reported below is one T cell receptor (beta chain). The record originates from a study of blood T cell repertoires in COVID-19. In the original workflow: From reference gene primer amplification, estimates of nucleated cell counts were derived. The method was immunoSEQ multiplex PCR; TCRdb's version includes in-frame clones alone and lacks a portion of them. From that table come the V and J calls and clone size; the DNA was used to work out D and trimming. Of 300,000 to 350,000 clones in the sample, 85% to 90% were seen once. The CDR3 runs to 16 residues. J was trimmed by 1 base and V by 2 bases; bases with no gene match: 3. The germline CDR1 and CDR2 sequences are MNHEY and SVGEGT.

Sequencing used peripheral blood. This clonotype was obtained from a woman between 50 and 59 years old with COVID-19, enrolled during active disease. The chain couples TRBV6-2 or TRBV6-3 to TRBJ2-2, with 8 nucleotides matching TRBD1. Here the CDR3 DNA reads TGTGCCAGCAGTTACGGCGGGACAGGGAACACCGGGGAGCTGTTTTTT. It encodes CASSYGGTGNTGELFF.